The next 5 T cell receptor beta chains were all read from a single sample in a study of T cell responses to AZD1222 COVID-19 vaccine. Repertoires were generated with immunoSEQ multiplex PCR, while TCRdb's copy carries only in-frame clones and drops some. The table lists more than 55,000 clones, 65% to 80% of them singletons. The sequencing used peripheral blood, collected 28 days after the second AZD1222 dose. These receptors were obtained from an adult who received the AZD1222 COVID-19 vaccine.

The V call is TRBV5-1, the J call TRBJ2-1; TRBD2 agrees at 7 bases. V lost 7 bases to trimming and J lost 6 bases; unmatched junction nucleotides: 10. Per the germline V gene, CDR1 is SGHRS and CDR2 is YFSETQ. This CDR3 spans 14 amino acids. The DNA for the CDR3 is TGCGCCAGCGGCAAGGGGAGGGCCCCCAATGAGCAGTTCTTC. It yields the protein CASGKGRAPNEQFF. The variable domain in full, completed from reference TRBV5-1 and TRBJ2-1, reads KAGVTQTPRYLIKTRGQQVTLSCSPISGHRSVSWYQQTPGQGLQFLFEYFSETQRNKGNFPGRFSGRQFSNSRSEMNVSTLELGDSALYLCASGKGRAPNEQFFGPGTRLTVL.

This clone was seen just once. This sequence joins TRBV5-1 and TRBJ2-2, with 7 bases matching TRBD1. CDR3 length: 15 residues. Germline V gene lookup returns CDR1 SGHRS and CDR2 YFSETQ. V trimming: 5 bases; J trimming: 0 bases; junction bases outside the gene matches: 4. The chain's CDR3 is CASRTGTANTGELFF. The DNA of the CDR3 is TGCGCCAGCAGGACAGGGACAGCGAACACCGGGGAGCTGTTTTTT.

V gene TRBV24-1 combines with J gene TRBJ1-1; the D is unclear. Germline V gene lookup returns CDR1 KGHDR and CDR2 SFDVKD. This CDR3 has 15 residues. Trimming removed 2 bases at V and 1 base at J, with 10 bases between. The CDR3 DNA is TGTGCCACCAGTGATTCCCGTCGGGGGAACACTGAAGCTTTCTTT. It is translated as CATSDSRRGNTEAFF.

V usage is TRBV6-2 or TRBV6-3 and J usage is TRBJ1-5; D unresolved. V was pared by 0 bases and J by 5 bases, with 8 bases between. The CDR3 is 14 residues long. Germline V gives CDR1 MNHEY, CDR2 SVGEGT. The CDR3 DNA is TGTGCCAGCAGTTACTCGGGTGGTCATCAGCCCCAGCATTTT. Encoded protein: CASSYSGGHQPQHF.

The chain recombines TRBV5-8 with TRBJ2-4; 10 bases are a match to TRBD1. Per germline, CDR1 SGHTS and CDR2 YDEGEE. V gave up 5 bases and J gave up 5 bases; unmatched junction bases: 1. The CDR3 contains 13 residues. DNA for the CDR3: TGTGCCAGCAGAGGGACAGGGGAAAACATTCAGTACTTC. It encodes CASRGTGENIQYF. Variable domain in full (rest from reference TRBV5-8 and TRBJ2-4): EAGVTQSPTHLIKTRGQQATLRCSPISGHTSVYWYQQALGLGLQFLLWYDEGEERNRGNFPPRFSGRQFPNYSSELNVNALELEDSALYLCASRGTGENIQYFGAGTRLSVL.